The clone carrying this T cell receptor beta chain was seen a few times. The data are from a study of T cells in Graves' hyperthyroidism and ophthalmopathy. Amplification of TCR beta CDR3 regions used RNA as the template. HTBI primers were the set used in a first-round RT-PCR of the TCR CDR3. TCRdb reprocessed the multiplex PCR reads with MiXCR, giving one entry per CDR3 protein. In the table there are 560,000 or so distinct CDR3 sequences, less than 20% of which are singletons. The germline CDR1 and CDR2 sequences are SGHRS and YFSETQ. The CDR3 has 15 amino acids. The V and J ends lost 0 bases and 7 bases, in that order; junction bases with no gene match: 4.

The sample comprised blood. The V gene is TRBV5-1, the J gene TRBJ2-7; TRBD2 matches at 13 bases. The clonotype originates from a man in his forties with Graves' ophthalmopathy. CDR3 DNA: TGCGCCAGCAGCTTGGAACTAGCGGGAGGGTGGGAGCAGTACTTC. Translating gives CASSLELAGGWEQYF.